Included here is one TCR beta chain sequence, with context. Antigen specificity is unknown. The entry originates in a study of T cell responses to AZD1222 COVID-19 vaccine. Some clones are missing from TCRdb's copy, which holds only in-frame ones; the method was immunoSEQ multiplex PCR. The sample lists about 69,000 clones, approximately 87% seen once, with about 23% in the top ten. Study-wide results and caveats: In a largely white British group with more females than males, clonal diversity was possibly underestimated. CD4 TCRs linked to vaccination spanned spike, dominating at 160-218 and 743-854.

The V end was cut by 3 bases, the J end by 0 bases, with 11 bases between. CDR3 length: 15 residues. Per germline, CDR1 MNHNS and CDR2 SASEGT. This TCR was recovered from an adult who received the AZD1222 COVID-19 vaccine. The material sequenced was peripheral blood, taken 28 days after the second AZD1222 dose. The chain links TRBV6-1 to TRBJ1-1; no clear D. The CDR3 sequence: CASSDIRSMNTEAFF. DNA for the CDR3: TGTGCCAGCAGTGATATAAGGTCTATGAACACTGAAGCTTTCTTT.